The rows below give T cell receptor beta chains drawn from one sample of a study of T cell repertoires in cytomegalovirus infection. TCRdb re-analysed the reads in MiXCR, keeping a single row per CDR3 protein. The sample records fewer than 700,000 distinct CDR3 sequences, roughly 26% being singletons. The sequenced sample consisted of CD8+ T cells from PBMCs. These receptors were collected from a human donor in good health (CMV status not recorded). Some clones in this sample may be carry-over from other donors' samples. The CDR3 runs from the conserved cysteine through the conserved F or W. D genes are given only for firm matches. Part of the rows lack a size; the others show once, few, many or a class for expanded clones.

j_gene: TRBJ2-1; abundance: .; v_gene: TRBV6-2/TRBV6-3; d_gene: .; CDR3aa: CASSSGFGDEQFF; CDR3nt: TGTGCCAGCAGTTCAGGGTTCGGGGATGAGCAGTTCTTC
j_gene: TRBJ2-3; abundance: .; v_gene: TRBV24-1; d_gene: .; CDR3aa: CATSDPDFSLTADTQYF; CDR3nt: TGTGCCACCAGTGACCCGGACTTCTCCTTAACAGCAGATACGCAGTATTTT
j_gene: TRBJ2-1; abundance: many; v_gene: TRBV7-4; d_gene: TRBD1; CDR3aa: CASSFRLPRGGQGTYNEQFF; CDR3nt: TGTGCCAGCAGCTTCCGACTCCCTAGGGGGGGACAGGGGACGTACAATGAGCAGTTCTTC
j_gene: TRBJ2-3; abundance: .; v_gene: TRBV29-1; d_gene: .; CDR3aa: CSVEDRGYDTQYF; CDR3nt: TGCAGCGTTGAAGATCGGGGCTATGATACGCAGTATTTT
j_gene: TRBJ1-2; abundance: .; v_gene: TRBV10-3; d_gene: TRBD1; CDR3aa: CAITTSDRGEGYTF; CDR3nt: TGTGCCATCACCACATCGGACAGGGGGGAAGGCTACACCTTC
j_gene: TRBJ2-1; abundance: few; v_gene: TRBV5-5; d_gene: TRBD2; CDR3aa: CASSSERGVSYNEQFF; CDR3nt: TGTGCCAGCAGCTCCGAGCGGGGGGTTTCCTACAATGAGCAGTTCTTC
j_gene: TRBJ2-5; abundance: .; v_gene: TRBV5-6; d_gene: .; CDR3aa: CASSERTGTQETQYF; CDR3nt: TGTGCCAGCAGCGAGAGAACGGGGACCCAAGAGACCCAGTACTTC
j_gene: TRBJ2-1; abundance: .; v_gene: TRBV27; d_gene: .; CDR3aa: CASSQQAYNEQFF; CDR3nt: TGTGCCAGCAGTCAACAGGCTTACAATGAGCAGTTCTTC
j_gene: TRBJ2-1; abundance: .; v_gene: TRBV4-1; d_gene: TRBD2; CDR3aa: CASSQVLAGYNEQFF; CDR3nt: TGCGCCAGCAGCCAAGTTCTAGCGGGTTACAATGAGCAGTTCTTC
j_gene: TRBJ2-3; abundance: .; v_gene: TRBV14; d_gene: .; CDR3aa: CASSQLRGTDTQYF; CDR3nt: TGTGCCAGCAGCCAACTTCGGGGCACAGATACGCAGTATTTT
j_gene: TRBJ1-2; abundance: many; v_gene: TRBV5-5; d_gene: .; CDR3aa: CASRTRDIIPNYGYTF; CDR3nt: TGTGCCAGCAGGACCCGGGACATCATACCGAACTATGGCTACACCTTC
j_gene: TRBJ2-3; abundance: few; v_gene: TRBV2; d_gene: .; CDR3aa: CASSEGLYTDTQYF; CDR3nt: TGTGCCAGCAGTGAAGGGCTATACACAGATACGCAGTATTTT
j_gene: TRBJ2-3; abundance: .; v_gene: TRBV27; d_gene: TRBD1; CDR3aa: CASSWGQITDTQYF; CDR3nt: TGTGCCAGCAGTTGGGGACAGATCACAGATACGCAGTATTTT
j_gene: TRBJ1-5; abundance: .; v_gene: TRBV5-1; d_gene: .; CDR3aa: CASSLVGVRGEEDNQPQHF; CDR3nt: TGCGCCAGCAGCTTGGTGGGGGTCCGCGGAGAGGAGGACAATCAGCCCCAGCATTTT
j_gene: TRBJ2-1; abundance: .; v_gene: TRBV12-3/TRBV12-4; d_gene: .; CDR3aa: CASSYSQGQAEQFF; CDR3nt: TGTGCCAGCAGTTATTCTCAGGGGCAAGCTGAGCAGTTCTTC
j_gene: TRBJ2-7; abundance: .; v_gene: TRBV3-1; d_gene: .; CDR3aa: CASSQLAGAPYEQYF; CDR3nt: TGTGCCAGCAGCCAGCTGGCGGGGGCCCCCTACGAGCAGTACTTC
j_gene: TRBJ2-3; abundance: .; v_gene: TRBV29-1; d_gene: TRBD1; CDR3aa: CSVDPGQSSTDTQYF; CDR3nt: TGCAGCGTTGACCCGGGACAGTCTAGCACAGATACGCAGTATTTT
j_gene: TRBJ1-1; abundance: .; v_gene: TRBV28; d_gene: .; CDR3aa: CASSTGTLEAFF; CDR3nt: TGTGCCAGCAGTACCGGGACCCTAGAAGCTTTCTTT
j_gene: TRBJ1-1; abundance: many; v_gene: TRBV10-3; d_gene: TRBD1; CDR3aa: CAIIRGTGAPKTEAFF; CDR3nt: TGTGCCATCATTAGGGGGACAGGGGCTCCGAAAACTGAAGCTTTCTTT
j_gene: TRBJ1-2; abundance: .; v_gene: TRBV10-3; d_gene: TRBD1; CDR3aa: CAISGTGSAYGYTF; CDR3nt: TGTGCCATCAGTGGGACAGGGAGTGCTTATGGCTACACCTTC
j_gene: TRBJ1-2; abundance: .; v_gene: TRBV12-3/TRBV12-4; d_gene: .; CDR3aa: CASSSGTKRIYGYTF; CDR3nt: TGTGCCAGCAGCTCCGGGACAAAGAGGATTTATGGCTACACCTTC
j_gene: TRBJ2-5; abundance: few; v_gene: TRBV20-1; d_gene: .; CDR3aa: CSARDGVSQETQYF; CDR3nt: TGCAGTGCTAGAGATGGGGTGAGCCAAGAGACCCAGTACTTC
j_gene: TRBJ1-1; abundance: few; v_gene: TRBV15; d_gene: .; CDR3aa: CATSRDVPVEAFF; CDR3nt: .
j_gene: TRBJ2-3; abundance: .; v_gene: TRBV2; d_gene: .; CDR3aa: CASSEFGRETDTQYF; CDR3nt: TGTGCCAGCAGTGAATTCGGCAGGGAGACAGATACGCAGTATTTT
j_gene: TRBJ1-1; abundance: .; v_gene: TRBV7-6; d_gene: .; CDR3aa: CASSLAWGDTEAFF; CDR3nt: TGTGCCAGCAGCTTAGCGTGGGGGGACACTGAAGCTTTCTTT
j_gene: TRBJ2-7; abundance: many; v_gene: TRBV7-2; d_gene: .; CDR3aa: CASSPRGAGNEQYF; CDR3nt: TGTGCCAGCAGCCCCCGGGGTGCGGGAAACGAGCAGTACTTC
j_gene: TRBJ2-3; abundance: .; v_gene: TRBV20-1; d_gene: .; CDR3aa: CSAVDSTDTQYF; CDR3nt: TGCAGTGCTGTAGACAGCACAGATACGCAGTATTTT
j_gene: TRBJ1-1; abundance: .; v_gene: TRBV5-1; d_gene: TRBD1; CDR3aa: CASSLFEDRDEAFF; CDR3nt: TGCGCCAGCAGCTTGTTTGAGGACAGGGATGAAGCTTTCTTT
j_gene: TRBJ2-1; abundance: once; v_gene: TRBV6-6; d_gene: .; CDR3aa: CASSARLNEQFF; CDR3nt: TGTGCCAGCAGTGCAAGGCTGAATGAGCAGTTCTTC
j_gene: TRBJ2-1; abundance: .; v_gene: TRBV29-1; d_gene: TRBD2; CDR3aa: CSVETRAGGANEQFF; CDR3nt: TGCAGCGTTGAAACCCGGGCGGGGGGGGCGAATGAGCAGTTCTTC
j_gene: TRBJ2-5; abundance: .; v_gene: TRBV7-3; d_gene: TRBD1; CDR3aa: CASSNDRGDQETQYF; CDR3nt: TGTGCCAGCAGCAACGACAGGGGGGATCAAGAGACCCAGTACTTC
j_gene: TRBJ1-1; abundance: few; v_gene: TRBV4-3; d_gene: .; CDR3aa: CASSQDGRAWTEAFF; CDR3nt: TGCGCCAGCAGCCAAGATGGCAGGGCTTGGACTGAAGCTTTCTTT
j_gene: TRBJ2-1; abundance: .; v_gene: TRBV20-1; d_gene: TRBD1; CDR3aa: CSAYRQGVHNEQFF; CDR3nt: TGCAGTGCTTATCGACAGGGGGTCCACAATGAGCAGTTCTTC
j_gene: TRBJ2-3; abundance: many; v_gene: TRBV7-2; d_gene: TRBD2; CDR3aa: CASTMTGLAGSDTQYF; CDR3nt: TGTGCCAGCACCATGACCGGACTAGCGGGGTCAGATACGCAGTATTTT
j_gene: TRBJ2-1; abundance: few; v_gene: TRBV7-9; d_gene: TRBD1; CDR3aa: CASSSSGQGPYNEQFF; CDR3nt: TGTGCCAGCAGCTCCTCCGGACAGGGACCTTACAATGAGCAGTTCTTC
j_gene: TRBJ1-2; abundance: .; v_gene: TRBV29-1; d_gene: .; CDR3aa: CSVEGGPGVFGYTF; CDR3nt: TGCAGCGTTGAAGGGGGCCCAGGGGTTTTTGGCTACACCTTC
j_gene: TRBJ2-1; abundance: few; v_gene: TRBV6-4; d_gene: .; CDR3aa: CASSALDREGHNEQFF; CDR3nt: TGTGCCAGCAGTGCCTTGGACAGGGAGGGACACAATGAGCAGTTCTTC
j_gene: TRBJ2-1; abundance: .; v_gene: TRBV7-9; d_gene: TRBD1; CDR3aa: CASSYRGNSYNEQFF; CDR3nt: TGTGCCAGCAGTTACAGGGGGAACTCCTACAATGAGCAGTTCTTC
j_gene: TRBJ1-1; abundance: many; v_gene: TRBV7-9; d_gene: .; CDR3aa: CASNRGQLNTEAFF; CDR3nt: TGTGCCAGCAACCGCGGACAGCTCAACACTGAAGCTTTCTTT
j_gene: TRBJ2-1; abundance: .; v_gene: TRBV5-6; d_gene: .; CDR3aa: CASSLRDLPYNEQFF; CDR3nt: TGTGCCAGCAGCTTGAGGGACCTTCCCTACAATGAGCAGTTCTTC
j_gene: TRBJ2-3; abundance: .; v_gene: TRBV29-1; d_gene: TRBD2; CDR3aa: CSVESRGGRTDTQYF; CDR3nt: TGCAGCGTTGAAAGTCGGGGGGGCCGCACAGATACGCAGTATTTT
j_gene: TRBJ1-2; abundance: .; v_gene: TRBV2; d_gene: .; CDR3aa: CASKPRAANYGYTF; CDR3nt: TGTGCCAGCAAGCCAAGAGCCGCTAACTATGGCTACACCTTC
j_gene: TRBJ2-7; abundance: few; v_gene: TRBV20-1; d_gene: .; CDR3aa: CSASTGRISYEQYF; CDR3nt: TGCAGTGCTAGTACGGGACGCATTTCCTACGAGCAGTACTTC
j_gene: TRBJ1-1; abundance: .; v_gene: TRBV12-3/TRBV12-4; d_gene: .; CDR3aa: CASSLGYGAEAFF; CDR3nt: TGTGCCAGCAGTTTAGGTTATGGCGCTGAAGCTTTCTTT
j_gene: TRBJ2-5; abundance: .; v_gene: TRBV6-6; d_gene: TRBD2; CDR3aa: CASSYSALAVGYQETQYF; CDR3nt: TGTGCCAGCAGTTACTCGGCACTAGCGGTCGGATACCAAGAGACCCAGTACTTC
j_gene: TRBJ2-7; abundance: few; v_gene: TRBV7-8; d_gene: TRBD2; CDR3aa: CASSLTGLASTYEQYF; CDR3nt: TGTGCCAGCAGCTTAACGGGACTAGCGAGCACCTACGAGCAGTACTTC
j_gene: TRBJ1-2; abundance: .; v_gene: TRBV25-1; d_gene: .; CDR3aa: CANKDSFYGYTF; CDR3nt: TGTGCCAACAAAGACAGCTTCTATGGCTACACCTTC
j_gene: TRBJ2-1; abundance: .; v_gene: TRBV14; d_gene: .; CDR3aa: CASSQEFRWNEQFF; CDR3nt: TGTGCCAGCAGCCAAGAGTTTAGGTGGAATGAGCAGTTCTTC
j_gene: TRBJ1-1; abundance: .; v_gene: TRBV18; d_gene: .; CDR3aa: CASSPPGHPNAEAFF; CDR3nt: TGTGCCAGCTCACCTCCGGGACACCCCAACGCTGAAGCTTTCTTT